These T cell receptor beta chains were read from a single sample in a study of blood T cell repertoires in COVID-19. Data came from immunoSEQ multiplex PCR; TCRdb stores just in-frame clones and leaves some out. The table shows around 290,000 clones, with more than 75% occurring only once. The sample consisted of PBMCs or T cells enriched from blood (not recorded which). Receptors originate from a woman under 30 who had recovered from COVID-19. CDR3s include the opening cysteine and the closing phenylalanine or tryptophan. D genes are given only for firm matches. Clone size is stated in some rows and not others, as once, few, many or a class when expanded.

TRBV3-1/TRBV3-2,TRBJ2-2,once,.,TGTGCCAGCAGCCATCTTAACAGGGCAACCGGGGAGCTGTTTTTT,CASSHLNRATGELFF
TRBV6-5,TRBJ2-5,.,.,TGTGCCAGCAGTCCCCCCGGGGGGCGCCGAGAGACCCAGTACTTC,CASSPPGGRRETQYF
TRBV5-6,TRBJ2-7,once,.,TGTGCCAGCAGCTTGGAATCAGCGTTTAGCTCCTACGAGCAGTACTTC,CASSLESAFSSYEQYF
TRBV5-4,TRBJ2-3,.,TRBD2,TGTGCCAGCAGCTTTGGACTAGCGGGCACAGATACGCAGTATTTT,CASSFGLAGTDTQYF
TRBV23-1,TRBJ1-1,.,TRBD1,TGCGCCAGCAGTCAAACCCAGGGGGATGTCACTGAAGCTTTCTTT,CASSQTQGDVTEAFF
TRBV2,TRBJ1-3,few,.,TGTGCCAGCAGTGAAAGACTACTTAGAAACACCATATATTTT,CASSERLLRNTIYF
TRBV29-1,TRBJ1-2,.,.,TGCAGCGTTGTTAATGGTGGGCAAGGAGGAGGCTACACCTTC,CSVVNGGQGGGYTF
TRBV5-5,TRBJ2-5,.,.,TGTGCCAGCAGTACAGAGGGGGGGATCCAAGAGACCCAGTACTTC,CASSTEGGIQETQYF
TRBV29-1,TRBJ1-2,.,TRBD1,TGCAGCGTTACGGGACAGGGCAACTATGGCTACACCTTC,CSVTGQGNYGYTF
TRBV4-1,TRBJ2-6,few,.,TGCGCCAGCAGCCTAAGGGGTAACAGTGCCAACGTCCTGACTTTC,CASSLRGNSANVLTF
TRBV9,TRBJ1-5,.,TRBD1,TGTGCCAGCAGCGTAGGGACAGGGCCCAATCAGCCCCAGCATTTT,CASSVGTGPNQPQHF
TRBV19,TRBJ1-5,.,.,TGTGCCAGTACTACCTCTCTCAGACAGACCAATCAGCCCCAGCATTTT,CASTTSLRQTNQPQHF
TRBV29-1,TRBJ2-1,.,TRBD1,TGCAGCGTTGAAGATGAGTGGGCAGGGGGTAGGTATGAGCAGTTCTTC,CSVEDEWAGGRYEQFF
TRBV9,TRBJ1-3,.,.,TGTGCCAGCAGCGCTGGGGGGAGCTCTGGAAACACCATATATTTT,CASSAGGSSGNTIYF
TRBV6-1,TRBJ2-5,.,TRBD1,TGTGCCAGCAGTGAAGGACAGGGCCAAGAGACCCAGTACTTC,CASSEGQGQETQYF
TRBV5-4,TRBJ1-2,.,.,TGTGCCAGCAGCTTGGGGGGGACATTTATTAACTATGGCTACACCTTC,CASSLGGTFINYGYTF
TRBV19,TRBJ2-1,.,TRBD2,TGTGCCAGTAGTGCCTCGGGGGGAGAGGTGTTCTTC,CASSASGGEVFF
TRBV15,TRBJ1-5,.,.,TGTGCCACCAGCAGAGATTTGTTTGTACAGAATAGCAATCAGCCCCAGCATTTT,CATSRDLFVQNSNQPQHF
TRBV4-1,TRBJ1-4,.,.,TGCGCCAGCAGCCCATTAGGGGTGCGAGGAGAAAAACTGTTTTTT,CASSPLGVRGEKLFF
TRBV4-1,TRBJ1-1,.,TRBD1,TGCGCCAGCAGCCAGACAGGGTTGAACACTGAAGCTTTCTTT,CASSQTGLNTEAFF
TRBV27,TRBJ2-7,.,TRBD1,TGTGCCAGCAGCCTGGACAGGGCCAGCCACGAGCAGTACTTC,CASSLDRASHEQYF
TRBV28,TRBJ1-6,.,.,TGTGCCAGCAGTCCCGGGACACGGAGCTCCTATAATTCACCCCTCCACTTT,CASSPGTRSSYNSPLHF
TRBV28,TRBJ2-7,.,TRBD1,TGTGCCAGCAGTGCGCCCGGACAGGGTTTAAAGTACTTC,CASSAPGQGLKYF
TRBV10-3,TRBJ2-3,.,.,TGTGCCATCAGTGGAGCGGACAGCACAACTAGCACAGATACGCAGTATTTT,CAISGADSTTSTDTQYF
TRBV27,TRBJ2-5,.,TRBD2,TGTGCCAGCAGTTTAGAGGCTAGCGGGGAGAGTGGGGAGACCCAGTACTTC,CASSLEASGESGETQYF
TRBV5-1,TRBJ2-7,.,.,TGCGCCAGCAGCTTTACTACAGGGTTGGGTGCAGAGCAGTACTTC,CASSFTTGLGAEQYF
TRBV6-5,TRBJ1-1,.,.,TGTGCCAGCAGTTACTCTTGGGCAGGTTTCGGCACTGAAGCTTTCTTT,CASSYSWAGFGTEAFF
TRBV19,TRBJ1-1,.,.,TGTGCCAGTAGAATTACACCCCTCGGGGGGAGTGGTGAAGCTTTCTTT,CASRITPLGGSGEAFF
TRBV28,TRBJ1-2,.,.,TGTGCCAGCAGTTTAGGGGGGTTTAACTATGGCTACACCTTC,CASSLGGFNYGYTF
TRBV5-1,TRBJ2-7,.,.,TGCGCCAGCAGCTTGGCCCTCTCTGCAGGGTCAAGATCCTACGAGCAGTACTTC,CASSLALSAGSRSYEQYF
TRBV2,TRBJ2-3,.,.,TGTGCCAGCAATCAGGGGTCCAGCACAGATACGCAGTATTTT,CASNQGSSTDTQYF
TRBV5-4,TRBJ2-3,.,TRBD2,TGTGCCAGCAGCTCCAAACTAGCGGGGGGCACAGATACGCAGTATTTT,CASSSKLAGGTDTQYF
TRBV7-2,TRBJ2-2,.,TRBD2,TGTGCCAGCAGCTTCGTGGGGACTACGAGGAACACCGGGGAGCTGTTTTTT,CASSFVGTTRNTGELFF
TRBV7-9,TRBJ1-1,once,TRBD1,TGTGCCAGCAGCTACGGACAGGGAACCGCTGAAGCTTTCTTT,CASSYGQGTAEAFF
TRBV4-1,TRBJ2-1,.,TRBD2,TGCGCCAGCAGCCAAGTGGCTAGCGGGGGGTATGAGCAGTTCTTC,CASSQVASGGYEQFF
TRBV10-1,TRBJ1-1,few,TRBD1,TGCGCCAGCAGTGAGGCGCTTGGACAGGGAGCTGAAGCTTTCTTT,CASSEALGQGAEAFF
TRBV30,TRBJ1-2,once,TRBD1,TGTGCCTGGAGTGTCGTCAGGGGGACCTATGGCTACACCTTC,CAWSVVRGTYGYTF
TRBV4-1,TRBJ2-3,.,.,TGCGCCAGCAGCCAAGATTCGAGGGAGAGGGGCACAGATACGCAGTATTTT,CASSQDSRERGTDTQYF
TRBV11-2,TRBJ1-1,.,TRBD1,TGTGCCAGCAGCCATCAGACAGGGAACGAAGCTTTCTTT,CASSHQTGNEAFF
TRBV2,TRBJ2-1,once,.,TGTGCCATAACCCGGGGGACTAATGAGCAGTTCTTC,CAITRGTNEQFF
TRBV30,TRBJ1-1,few,.,TGTGCCTGGAGTGTTGGTTTGAGCACTGAAGCTTTCTTT,CAWSVGLSTEAFF